This record covers a single TCR beta chain. This sample stems from a study of blood T cell repertoires in COVID-19. At the level of the study: Collection of acute and convalescent COVID-19 samples took place in the United States, Italy and Spain.

The CDR3 length is 16 residues. Germline V gene lookup returns CDR1 LNHDA and CDR2 SQIVND (reference sequence). Unmatched junction bases numbered 10, after V lost 7 bases and J lost 4 bases. Original handling: Reference gene primer amplification gave nucleated cell count estimates. Sequencing was performed with immunoSEQ multiplex PCR; in TCRdb, only in-frame clones are kept and a portion is missing. The DNA was the basis for D and trimming; V, J and clone size are from that table. Of approximately 260,000 clones detected, 86% appear once; the ten largest clones hold around 3%. Those enrolled, adults aged roughly 18 to 90 years, came from around 25 US areas.

The sequenced material came from PBMCs or T cells enriched from blood (not recorded which). This receptor was identified in a woman aged 40 to 49 with acute COVID-19. V usage is TRBV19 and J usage is TRBJ2-5, with 12 bases matching TRBD2. The chain's CDR3 is CASTPGLAGRGETQYF. The CDR3 nucleotides are TGTGCCAGTACCCCCGGACTAGCGGGAAGGGGAGAGACCCAGTACTTC.